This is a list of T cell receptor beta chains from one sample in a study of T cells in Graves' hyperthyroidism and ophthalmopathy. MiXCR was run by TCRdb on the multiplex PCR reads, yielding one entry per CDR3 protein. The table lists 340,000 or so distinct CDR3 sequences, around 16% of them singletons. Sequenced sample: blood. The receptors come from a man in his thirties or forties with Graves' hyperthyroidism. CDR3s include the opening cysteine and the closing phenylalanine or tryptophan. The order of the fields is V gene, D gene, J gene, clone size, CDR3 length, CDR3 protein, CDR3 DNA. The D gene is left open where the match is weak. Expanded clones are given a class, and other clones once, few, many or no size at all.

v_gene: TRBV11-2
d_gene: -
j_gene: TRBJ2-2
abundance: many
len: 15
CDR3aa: CASSLGLRASGELFF
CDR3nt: TGTGCCAGCAGCTTAGGACTGCGAGCCAGCGGGGAGCTGTTTTTT

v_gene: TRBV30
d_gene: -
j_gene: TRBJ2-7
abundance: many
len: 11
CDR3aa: CAWGWSYEQYF
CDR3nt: TGTGCCTGGGGGTGGTCCTACGAGCAGTACTTC

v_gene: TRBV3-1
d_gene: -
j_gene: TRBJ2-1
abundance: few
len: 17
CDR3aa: CASSQTWGAGLGDEQFF
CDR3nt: TGTGCCAGCAGCCAAACTTGGGGTGCGGGATTGGGGGATGAGCAGTTCTTC

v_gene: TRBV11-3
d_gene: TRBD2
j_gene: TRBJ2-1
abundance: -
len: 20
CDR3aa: CASSLERGVWLAGAYNEQFF
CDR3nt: TGTGCCAGCAGCTTAGAGCGGGGGGTTTGGCTAGCGGGAGCCTACAATGAGCAGTTCTTC

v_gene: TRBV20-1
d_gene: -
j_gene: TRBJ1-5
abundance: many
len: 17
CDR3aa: CSASASGDTNSNQPQHF
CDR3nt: TGCAGTGCTAGTGCCTCGGGGGACACCAATAGCAATCAGCCCCAGCATTTT

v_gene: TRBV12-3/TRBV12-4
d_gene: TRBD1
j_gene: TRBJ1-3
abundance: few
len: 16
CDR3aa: CASNPSQGPGRNTIYF
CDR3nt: TGTGCCAGCAACCCTTCACAGGGGCCCGGGAGAAACACCATATATTTT

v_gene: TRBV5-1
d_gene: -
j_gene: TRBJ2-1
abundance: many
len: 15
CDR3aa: CASSLGQNSYNEQFF
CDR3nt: TGCGCCAGCAGCTTGGGACAAAACTCCTACAATGAGCAGTTCTTC

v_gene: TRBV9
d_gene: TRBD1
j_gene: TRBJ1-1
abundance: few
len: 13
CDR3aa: CASSMGQGTEAFF
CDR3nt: TGTGCCAGCAGCATGGGACAGGGAACTGAAGCTTTCTTT

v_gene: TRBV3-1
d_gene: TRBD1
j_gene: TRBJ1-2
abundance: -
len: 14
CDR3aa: CASSRARGSYGYTF
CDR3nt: TGTGCCAGCAGCCGAGCCAGGGGGAGCTATGGCTACACCTTC

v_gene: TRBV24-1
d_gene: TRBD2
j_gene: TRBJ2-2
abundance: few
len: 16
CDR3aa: CATSDASGQGTGELFF
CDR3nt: TGTGCCACCAGTGACGCTAGCGGTCAGGGTACCGGGGAGCTGTTTTTT

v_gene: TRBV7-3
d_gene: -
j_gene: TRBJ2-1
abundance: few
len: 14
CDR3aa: CASSTSGGSNEQFF
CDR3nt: TGTGCCAGCAGCACGTCGGGGGGCTCCAATGAGCAGTTCTTC

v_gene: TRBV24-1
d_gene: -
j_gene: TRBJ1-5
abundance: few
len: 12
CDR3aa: CATSDPNQPQHF
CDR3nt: TGTGCCACCAGTGATCCAAATCAGCCCCAGCATTTT

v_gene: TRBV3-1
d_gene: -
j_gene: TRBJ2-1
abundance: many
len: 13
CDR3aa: CASSQSHGNEQFF
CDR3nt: TGTGCCAGCAGCCAGTCACATGGCAATGAGCAGTTCTTC

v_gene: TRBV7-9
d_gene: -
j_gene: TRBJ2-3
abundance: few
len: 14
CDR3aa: CASSQSPSLNTQYF
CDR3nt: TGTGCCAGCAGCCAATCCCCGTCCCTTAATACGCAGTATTTT

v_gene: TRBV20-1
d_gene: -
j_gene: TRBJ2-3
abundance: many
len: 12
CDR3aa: CSARDNSDTQYF
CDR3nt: TGCAGTGCTAGAGACAACTCAGATACGCAGTATTTT

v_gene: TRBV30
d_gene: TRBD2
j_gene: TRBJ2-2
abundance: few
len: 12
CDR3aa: CAWSRGGGELFF
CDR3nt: TGTGCCTGGAGCCGGGGGGGCGGGGAGCTGTTTTTT

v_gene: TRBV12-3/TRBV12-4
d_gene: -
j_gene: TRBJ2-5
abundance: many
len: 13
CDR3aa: CASSLTTQETQYF
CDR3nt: TGTGCCAGCAGCCTCACTACGCAAGAGACCCAGTACTTC

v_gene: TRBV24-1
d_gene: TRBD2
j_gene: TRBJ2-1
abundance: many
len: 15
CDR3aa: CATSDIREDNGEQFF
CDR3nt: TGTGCCACCAGTGATATCCGGGAGGACAACGGGGAGCAGTTCTTC

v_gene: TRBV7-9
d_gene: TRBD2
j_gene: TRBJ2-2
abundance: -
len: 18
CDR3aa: CASTVTSGESYYTGELFF
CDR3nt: TGTGCCAGCACCGTTACTAGCGGGGAAAGTTACTACACCGGGGAGCTGTTTTTT

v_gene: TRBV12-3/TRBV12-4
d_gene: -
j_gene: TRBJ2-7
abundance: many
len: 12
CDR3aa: CASRPDHYEQYF
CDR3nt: TGTGCCAGCAGACCGGACCACTACGAGCAGTACTTC